This is a list of T cell receptor beta chains from one sample in a study of blood T cell repertoires in COVID-19. Clones were sequenced by immunoSEQ multiplex PCR, and TCRdb holds only the in-frame ones, with some missing. The table lists about 120,000 clones, 70% to 80% of them singletons, with over 6.5% in the top ten. Source material: peripheral blood. The receptors were sampled from a human donor in a cohort sampled during active COVID-19. CDR3s include the opening cysteine and the closing phenylalanine or tryptophan. The D gene is left open where the match is weak. Clone size is stated in some rows and not others, as once, few, many or a class when expanded.

V: TRBV12-3/TRBV12-4
size: .
J: TRBJ1-2
D: .
length: 11
DNA: TGTGCCGCGGAGGGTCCGGGTGGCTACACCTTC
CDR3: CAAEGPGGYTF

V: TRBV5-6
size: .
J: TRBJ2-7
D: TRBD1
length: 16
DNA: TGTGCCAGCAGCTCCGCATCGACAGGGGGCTTCCACGAGCAGTACTTC
CDR3: CASSSASTGGFHEQYF

V: TRBV6-1
size: .
J: TRBJ2-7
D: .
length: 15
DNA: TGTGCCAGCAGTGAAGATGACACGCAGTTCTACGAGCAGTACTTC
CDR3: CASSEDDTQFYEQYF

V: TRBV23-1
size: .
J: TRBJ2-7
D: .
length: 14
DNA: TGCGCCAGCAGTCGGGACAAGGACTCCTACGAGCAGTACTTC
CDR3: CASSRDKDSYEQYF

V: TRBV7-8
size: .
J: TRBJ2-7
D: .
length: 15
DNA: TGTGCCAGCAGCTTAGTCGGGGGGCTCTCCTACGAGCAGTACTTC
CDR3: CASSLVGGLSYEQYF

V: TRBV10-1
size: few
J: TRBJ2-7
D: TRBD2
length: 14
DNA: TGCGCCAGCAGTGAGGCTAGCGGCCCCTACGAGCAGTACTTC
CDR3: CASSEASGPYEQYF

V: TRBV19
size: .
J: TRBJ1-1
D: TRBD1
length: 13
DNA: TGTGCCAGTAGTATGACAGGGGACACTGAAGCTTTCTTT
CDR3: CASSMTGDTEAFF

V: TRBV27
size: .
J: TRBJ2-7
D: .
length: 14
DNA: TGTGCCAGCAGTTTCCTAACAGGGAGACTCGAGCAGTACTTC
CDR3: CASSFLTGRLEQYF

V: TRBV19
size: .
J: TRBJ2-6
D: TRBD1
length: 17
DNA: TGTGCCAGTACTCCCGGACAGGGGGGCTCTGGGGCCAACGTCCTGACTTTC
CDR3: CASTPGQGGSGANVLTF

V: TRBV4-1
size: .
J: TRBJ1-4
D: .
length: 13
DNA: TGCGCCAGCAGCCTGGGGAGGGAGGAAAAACTGTTTTTT
CDR3: CASSLGREEKLFF

V: TRBV3-1/TRBV3-2
size: .
J: TRBJ2-6
D: TRBD1
length: 17
DNA: TGTGCCAGCAGCCCGACAGGGAAAGCCCCTGAGGCCAACGTCCTGACTTTC
CDR3: CASSPTGKAPEANVLTF

V: TRBV7-9
size: .
J: TRBJ2-7
D: TRBD2
length: 15
DNA: TGTGCCAGCAGCTTAGACGGCGGGAGTTACTACGAGCAGTACTTC
CDR3: CASSLDGGSYYEQYF

V: TRBV19
size: few
J: TRBJ1-1
D: .
length: 14
DNA: TGTGCCAGTAGTATAGTCACAGGATCCACTGAAGCTTTCTTT
CDR3: CASSIVTGSTEAFF

V: TRBV5-1
size: few
J: TRBJ1-5
D: TRBD1
length: 14
DNA: TGCGCCAGCAGCAAAGGACAGGGGGGTCAGCCCCAGCATTTT
CDR3: CASSKGQGGQPQHF

V: TRBV29-1
size: .
J: TRBJ2-6
D: TRBD1
length: 14
DNA: TGCAGCGTTGGGGGACAGGCTGGGGCCAACGTCCTGACTTTC
CDR3: CSVGGQAGANVLTF

V: TRBV7-7
size: .
J: TRBJ1-5
D: .
length: 16
DNA: TGTGCTAGCAGCGGCCTACCGGGACACGAAAATCAGCCCCAGCATTTT
CDR3: CASSGLPGHENQPQHF

V: TRBV3-1/TRBV3-2
size: .
J: TRBJ1-6
D: .
length: 14
DNA: TGTGCCAGCAGCCCCGACAGGATTAGTTCACCCCTCCACTTT
CDR3: CASSPDRISSPLHF

V: TRBV7-9
size: .
J: TRBJ2-6
D: .
length: 17
DNA: TGTGCCAGCAGCTCCCAGGCCCCGGACTCTGGGGCCAACGTCCTGACTTTC
CDR3: CASSSQAPDSGANVLTF

V: TRBV28
size: .
J: TRBJ2-7
D: .
length: 14
DNA: TGTGCCAGCAGTTTGGAGGGGGCGGTCCACGAGCAGTACTTC
CDR3: CASSLEGAVHEQYF

V: TRBV7-6
size: .
J: TRBJ1-3
D: .
length: 17
DNA: TGTGCCAGCAGCTCCGCCGCAGAAAGTTGGTCTGGAAACACCATATATTTT
CDR3: CASSSAAESWSGNTIYF

V: TRBV3-1/TRBV3-2
size: .
J: TRBJ2-3
D: TRBD2
length: 17
DNA: TGTGCCAGCAGCCAAGAGTGGCGGGAGGGGGGCACAGATACGCAGTATTTT
CDR3: CASSQEWREGGTDTQYF

V: TRBV18
size: few
J: TRBJ2-7
D: .
length: 14
DNA: TGTGCCAGCTCACTATGGGCAGATACATCCGAGCAGTACTTC
CDR3: CASSLWADTSEQYF

V: TRBV12-3/TRBV12-4
size: .
J: TRBJ2-7
D: .
length: 12
DNA: TGTGCCAGCAGTTTCGAGGGCTACGAGCAGTACTTC
CDR3: CASSFEGYEQYF

V: TRBV12-3/TRBV12-4
size: .
J: TRBJ2-7
D: .
length: 12
DNA: TGTGCCAGCAGTTTAACGGGCTACGAGCAGTACTTC
CDR3: CASSLTGYEQYF

V: TRBV7-7
size: .
J: TRBJ2-5
D: .
length: 17
DNA: TGTGCTAGCAGCTTAAATACATGGATAGGGGCAGGAGAGACCCAGTACTTC
CDR3: CASSLNTWIGAGETQYF

V: TRBV19
size: .
J: TRBJ2-7
D: TRBD2
length: 13
DNA: TGTGCCAGTAGTACTGGGGACTACTACGAGCAGTACTTC
CDR3: CASSTGDYYEQYF

V: TRBV6-5
size: .
J: TRBJ1-2
D: TRBD1
length: 14
DNA: TGTGCCAGCAGCAAATCAGGGGGTAACTATGGCTACACCTTC
CDR3: CASSKSGGNYGYTF

V: TRBV19
size: .
J: TRBJ1-6
D: TRBD1
length: 14
DNA: TGTGCCAGTAGTGACAGGGGGCCTAATTCACCCCTCCACTTT
CDR3: CASSDRGPNSPLHF

V: TRBV19
size: once
J: TRBJ2-7
D: .
length: 15
DNA: TGTGCCAGTAGTATAGATCTGTTCCAGTCCTACGAGCAGTACTTC
CDR3: CASSIDLFQSYEQYF

V: TRBV6-5
size: once
J: TRBJ1-2
D: TRBD1
length: 14
DNA: TGTGCCAGCAGTCAGAGGGGGCATGGCTATGGCTACACCTTC
CDR3: CASSQRGHGYGYTF

V: TRBV11-2
size: .
J: TRBJ2-7
D: TRBD1
length: 15
DNA: TGTGCCAGCAGCCACCGACAGGGCCTTTCCTACGAGCAGTACTTC
CDR3: CASSHRQGLSYEQYF

V: TRBV10-3
size: .
J: TRBJ1-1
D: TRBD1
length: 14
DNA: TGTGCCATCAGCTCCGGGACAGAGAACACTGAAGCTTTCTTT
CDR3: CAISSGTENTEAFF

V: TRBV11-2
size: once
J: TRBJ1-6
D: .
length: 17
DNA: TGTGCCAGCAGCTTAAGGTTGGGGCAGGTCATGGGTTCACCCCTCCACTTT
CDR3: CASSLRLGQVMGSPLHF

V: TRBV5-6
size: few
J: TRBJ2-7
D: TRBD2
length: 14
DNA: TGTGCCAGCAGCTTGGCAGCGGGGGCCTACGAGCAGTACTTC
CDR3: CASSLAAGAYEQYF

V: TRBV2
size: .
J: TRBJ2-5
D: .
length: 13
DNA: TGTGCCAGCAGTGAAGGGCCCCAAGAGACCCAGTACTTC
CDR3: CASSEGPQETQYF

V: TRBV27
size: .
J: TRBJ2-7
D: TRBD2
length: 17
DNA: TGTGCCAGCAGCCCGGGACTAGCGGGGGTACTCTCCTACGAGCAGTACTTC
CDR3: CASSPGLAGVLSYEQYF

V: TRBV27
size: .
J: TRBJ2-7
D: TRBD2
length: 15
DNA: TGTGCCAGCGCCCGACTAGCGGGAGGCCCAGGGGAGCAGTACTTC
CDR3: CASARLAGGPGEQYF

V: TRBV24-1
size: .
J: TRBJ1-5
D: .
length: 13
DNA: TGTGCCACCAGTACTCAGGGTAATCAGCCCCAGCATTTT
CDR3: CATSTQGNQPQHF

V: TRBV28
size: .
J: TRBJ1-4
D: TRBD1
length: 16
DNA: TGTGCCAGCAGGGGGACAGCCCAAACAACTAATGAAAAACTGTTTTTT
CDR3: CASRGTAQTTNEKLFF

V: TRBV2
size: .
J: TRBJ2-3
D: TRBD1
length: 14
DNA: TGTGCCAGCAGTGAGGGACAGAGCACAGATACGCAGTATTTT
CDR3: CASSEGQSTDTQYF